These T cell receptor beta chains were read from a single sample in a study of shared clonotypes between healthy human individuals. TCRdb's table, derived via immunoSEQ multiplex PCR, lists solely in-frame clones and lacks some. The profile covers 2 million to 2.5 million clones, with approximately 95% appearing a single time and approximately 0.4% taken by the ten largest. The material sequenced was naive CD4+ T cells from PBMCs. The receptor source for this set is a man between 18 and 35 years old in good health. Some clones in this sample may be carry-over from other donors' samples. Both conserved end residues are trimmed from each CDR3.

TRBJ2-7 | TRBV6-6 | ASSYDSAAGEQY
TRBJ2-5 | TRBV7-9 | ASSSTGGRKETQY
TRBJ2-1 | TRBV4-1 | ASSQVGAEGNNEQF
TRBJ1-2 | TRBV7-9 | ASSLGFLRDNYGYT
TRBJ2-1 | TRBV30 | ALGRSESYNEQF
TRBJ2-3 | TRBV11-2 | ASSLDARTSTDTQY
TRBJ2-2 | TRBV27 | ASSGTSGRRGGTGELF
TRBJ2-7 | TRBV29-1 | SVSGTSGSYEQY
TRBJ2-7 | TRBV5-4 | ASSWGGATPYEQY
TRBJ2-6 | TRBV5-6 | ASRPGQGRTGANVLT
TRBJ1-5 | TRBV19 | ASRGQGIHQPQH
TRBJ2-1 | TRBV5-1 | ASSLHPGLGNNEQF
TRBJ2-5 | TRBV28 | AGTPRGGTGDLETQY
TRBJ2-7 | TRBV7-6 | ASSLVAGLGYEQY
TRBJ1-4 | TRBV28 | ASRGQVANEKLF
TRBJ1-4 | TRBV5-1 | ASSRSTGTGTNEKLF
TRBJ2-3 | TRBV27 | ASSFLPTTDTQY
TRBJ1-5 | TRBV28 | ASSPFLLPRSNQPQH
TRBJ2-7 | TRBV7-8 | ASSEEIAGPAYEQY
TRBJ1-1 | TRBV28 | ASSLLEGWNTEAF
TRBJ2-7 | TRBV5-6 | ASSREGVGHEQY
TRBJ1-5 | TRBV5-8 | ASSLGWQGNQPQH
TRBJ1-3 | TRBV4-1 | ASSPWFRGASSGNTIY
TRBJ1-5 | TRBV27 | ASSLWYNQPQH